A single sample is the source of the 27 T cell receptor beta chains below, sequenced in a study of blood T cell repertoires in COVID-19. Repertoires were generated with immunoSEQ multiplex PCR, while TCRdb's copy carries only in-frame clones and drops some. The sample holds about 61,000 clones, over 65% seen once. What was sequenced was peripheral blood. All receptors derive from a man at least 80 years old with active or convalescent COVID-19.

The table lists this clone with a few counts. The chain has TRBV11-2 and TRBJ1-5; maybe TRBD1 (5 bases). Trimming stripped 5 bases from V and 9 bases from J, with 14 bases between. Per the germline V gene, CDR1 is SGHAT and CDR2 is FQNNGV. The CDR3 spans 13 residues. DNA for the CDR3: TGTGCCAGCAGCCCGGGGGACGCGACGCCCCAGCATTTT. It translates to CASSPGDATPQHF.

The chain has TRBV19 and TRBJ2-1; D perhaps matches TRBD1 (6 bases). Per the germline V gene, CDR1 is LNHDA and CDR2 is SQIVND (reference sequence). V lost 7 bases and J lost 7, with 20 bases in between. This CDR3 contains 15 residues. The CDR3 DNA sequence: TGTGCCAGTACCTCCCCAGGGGCAGGGATGAATGAGCAGTTCTTC. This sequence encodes CASTSPGAGMNEQFF.

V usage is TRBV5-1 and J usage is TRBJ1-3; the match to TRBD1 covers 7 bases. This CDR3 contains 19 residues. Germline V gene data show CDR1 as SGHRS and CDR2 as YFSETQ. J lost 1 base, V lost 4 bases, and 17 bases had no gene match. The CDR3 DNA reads TGCGCCAGCAGCCTCCGGGCAGGGGGGAGGTATGGGTCTGGAAACACCATATATTTT. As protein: CASSLRAGGRYGSGNTIYF. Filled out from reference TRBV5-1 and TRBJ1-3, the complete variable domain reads KAGVTQTPRYLIKTRGQQVTLSCSPISGHRSVSWYQQTPGQGLQFLFEYFSETQRNKGNFPGRFSGRQFSNSRSEMNVSTLELGDSALYLCASSLRAGGRYGSGNTIYFGEGSWLTVV.

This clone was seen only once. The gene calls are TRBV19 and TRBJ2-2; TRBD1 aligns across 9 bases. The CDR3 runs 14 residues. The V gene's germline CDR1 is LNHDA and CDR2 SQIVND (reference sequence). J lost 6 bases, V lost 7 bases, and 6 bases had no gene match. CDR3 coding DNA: TGTGCCAGTAATTCCGGGACAGGGCCCGGGGAGCTGTTTTTT. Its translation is CASNSGTGPGELFF.

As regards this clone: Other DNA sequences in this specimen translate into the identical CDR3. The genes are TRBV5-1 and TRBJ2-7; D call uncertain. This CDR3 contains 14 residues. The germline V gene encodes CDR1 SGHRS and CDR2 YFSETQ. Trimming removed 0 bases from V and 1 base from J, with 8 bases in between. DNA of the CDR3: TGCGCCAGCAGCTTGGGATTAGCTTCCTACGAGCAGTACTTC. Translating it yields CASSLGLASYEQYF. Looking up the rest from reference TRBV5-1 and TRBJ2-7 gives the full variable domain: KAGVTQTPRYLIKTRGQQVTLSCSPISGHRSVSWYQQTPGQGLQFLFEYFSETQRNKGNFPGRFSGRQFSNSRSEMNVSTLELGDSALYLCASSLGLASYEQYFGPGTRLTVT.

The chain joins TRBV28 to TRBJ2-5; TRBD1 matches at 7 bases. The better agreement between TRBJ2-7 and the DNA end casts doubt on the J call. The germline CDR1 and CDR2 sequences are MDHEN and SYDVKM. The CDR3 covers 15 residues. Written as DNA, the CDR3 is TGTGCCAGCAGTTCCCCCACAGGGGCTAAGTACGAGCAGTACTTC. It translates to CASSSPTGAKYEQYF.

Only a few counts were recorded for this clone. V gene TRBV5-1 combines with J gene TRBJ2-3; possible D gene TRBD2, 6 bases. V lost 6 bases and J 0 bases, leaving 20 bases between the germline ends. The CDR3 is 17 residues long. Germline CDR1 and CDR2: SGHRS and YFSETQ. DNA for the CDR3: TGCGCCAGCAACAAACGGGGCGGGGAGTCTAGCACAGATACGCAGTATTTT. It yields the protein CASNKRGGESSTDTQYF.

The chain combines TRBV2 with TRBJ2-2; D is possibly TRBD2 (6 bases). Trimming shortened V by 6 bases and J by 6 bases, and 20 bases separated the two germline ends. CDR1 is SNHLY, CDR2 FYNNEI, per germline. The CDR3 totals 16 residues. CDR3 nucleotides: TGTGCCAGCAGAATGAATGTCGGGGGTTTGGCCGGGGAGCTGTTTTTT. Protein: CASRMNVGGLAGELFF.

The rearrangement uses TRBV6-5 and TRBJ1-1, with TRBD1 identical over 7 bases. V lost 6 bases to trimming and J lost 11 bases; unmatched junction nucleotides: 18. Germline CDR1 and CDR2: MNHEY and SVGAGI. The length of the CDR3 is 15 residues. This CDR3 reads CASRTRVRGRGDAFF. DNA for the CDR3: TGTGCCAGCAGGACGAGAGTTAGGGGGCGCGGGGATGCTTTCTTT.

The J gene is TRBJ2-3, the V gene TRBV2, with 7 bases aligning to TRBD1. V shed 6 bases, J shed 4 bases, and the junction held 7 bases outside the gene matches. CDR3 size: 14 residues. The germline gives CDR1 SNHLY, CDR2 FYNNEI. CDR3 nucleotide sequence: TGTGCCAGCAGCGAACAGGGGAACGCAGATACGCAGTATTTT. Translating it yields CASSEQGNADTQYF.

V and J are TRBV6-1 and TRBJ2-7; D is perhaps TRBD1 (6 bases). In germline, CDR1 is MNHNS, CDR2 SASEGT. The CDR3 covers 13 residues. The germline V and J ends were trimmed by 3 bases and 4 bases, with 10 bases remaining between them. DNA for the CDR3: TGTGCCAGCAGTGAGAGGACAGAGTACGAGCAGTACTTC. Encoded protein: CASSERTEYEQYF.

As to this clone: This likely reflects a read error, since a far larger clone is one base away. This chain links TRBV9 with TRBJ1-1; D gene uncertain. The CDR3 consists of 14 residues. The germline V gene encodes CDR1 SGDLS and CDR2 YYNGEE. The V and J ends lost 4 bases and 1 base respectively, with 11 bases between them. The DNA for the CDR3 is TGTGCCAGCAGCTCCAGACATGAGAACACTGAAGCTTTCTTT. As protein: CASSSRHENTEAFF. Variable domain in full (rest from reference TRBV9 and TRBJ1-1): DSGVTQTPKHLITATGQRVTLRCSPRSGDLSVYWYQQSLDQGLQFLIQYYNGEERAKGNILERFSAQQFPDLHSELNLSSLELGDSALYFCASSSRHENTEAFFGQGTRLTVV.

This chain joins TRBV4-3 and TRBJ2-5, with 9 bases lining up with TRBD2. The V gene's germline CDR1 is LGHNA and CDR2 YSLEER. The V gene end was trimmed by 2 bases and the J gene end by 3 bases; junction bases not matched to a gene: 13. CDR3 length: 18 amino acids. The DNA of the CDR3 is TGCGCCAGCAGCCAAAATCTGCCGGGACTAGCCCCAAAAGAGACCCAGTACTTC. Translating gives CASSQNLPGLAPKETQYF.

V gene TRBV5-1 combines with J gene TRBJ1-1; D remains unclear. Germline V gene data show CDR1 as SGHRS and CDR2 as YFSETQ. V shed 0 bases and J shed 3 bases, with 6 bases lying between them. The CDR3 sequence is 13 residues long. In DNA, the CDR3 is TGCGCCAGCAGCTTGGCCGGAGACACTGAAGCTTTCTTT. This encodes CASSLAGDTEAFF.

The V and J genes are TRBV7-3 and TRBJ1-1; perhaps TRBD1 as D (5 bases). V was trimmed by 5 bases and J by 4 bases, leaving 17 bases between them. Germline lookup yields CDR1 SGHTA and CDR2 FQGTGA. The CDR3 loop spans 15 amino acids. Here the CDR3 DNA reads TGTGCCAGCAGCGCCCTGGGCCAGGGATCCACTGAAGCTTTCTTT. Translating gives CASSALGQGSTEAFF.

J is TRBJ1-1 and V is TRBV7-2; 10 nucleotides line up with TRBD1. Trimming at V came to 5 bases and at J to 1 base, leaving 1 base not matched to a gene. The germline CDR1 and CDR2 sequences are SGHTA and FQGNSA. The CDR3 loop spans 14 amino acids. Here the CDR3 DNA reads TGTGCCAGCAGCCGGGACAGGGGGAACACTGAAGCTTTCTTT. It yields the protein CASSRDRGNTEAFF.

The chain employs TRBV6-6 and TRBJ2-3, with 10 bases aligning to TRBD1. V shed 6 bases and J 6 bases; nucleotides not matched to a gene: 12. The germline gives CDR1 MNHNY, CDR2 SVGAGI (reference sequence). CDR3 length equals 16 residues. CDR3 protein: CASSLGDDRGLDTQYF. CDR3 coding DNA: TGTGCCAGCAGCCTAGGAGACGACAGGGGGCTGGATACGCAGTATTTT.

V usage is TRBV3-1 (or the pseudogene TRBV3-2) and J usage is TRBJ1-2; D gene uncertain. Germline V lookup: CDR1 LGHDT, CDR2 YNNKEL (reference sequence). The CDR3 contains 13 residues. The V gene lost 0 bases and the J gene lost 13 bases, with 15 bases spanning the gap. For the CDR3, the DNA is TGTGCCAGCAGCCAAGAAATGGGCCGGCAATGCACCTTC. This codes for CASSQEMGRQCTF.

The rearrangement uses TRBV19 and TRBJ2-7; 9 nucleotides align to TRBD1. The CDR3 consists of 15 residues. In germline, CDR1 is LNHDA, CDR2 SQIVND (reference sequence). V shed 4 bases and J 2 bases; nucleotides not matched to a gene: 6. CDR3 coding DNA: TGTGCCAGTAGTACAACCGGGACAGGGCCCTACGAGCAGTACTTC. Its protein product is CASSTTGTGPYEQYF.

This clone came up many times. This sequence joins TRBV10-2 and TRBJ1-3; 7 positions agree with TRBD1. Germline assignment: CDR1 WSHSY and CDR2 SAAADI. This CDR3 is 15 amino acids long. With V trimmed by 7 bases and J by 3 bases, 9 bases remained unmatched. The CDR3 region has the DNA TGCGCCAGCATAGAGGGGGCAAATGGTGGAAACACCATATATTTT. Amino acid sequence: CASIEGANGGNTIYF.

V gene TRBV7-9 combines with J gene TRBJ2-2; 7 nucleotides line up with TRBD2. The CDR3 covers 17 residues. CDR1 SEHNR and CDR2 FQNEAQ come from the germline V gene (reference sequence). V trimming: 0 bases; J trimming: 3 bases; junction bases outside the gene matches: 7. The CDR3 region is CASSLAPTSEDTGELFF. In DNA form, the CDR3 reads TGTGCCAGCAGCTTAGCGCCTACTAGCGAGGACACCGGGGAGCTGTTTTTT.

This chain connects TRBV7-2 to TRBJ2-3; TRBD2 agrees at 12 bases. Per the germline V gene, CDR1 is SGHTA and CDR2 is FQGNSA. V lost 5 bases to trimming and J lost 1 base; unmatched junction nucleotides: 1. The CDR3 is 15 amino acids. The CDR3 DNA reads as TGTGCCAGCAGCCGGACTAGCGGGGGCACAGATACGCAGTATTTT. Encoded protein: CASSRTSGGTDTQYF.

This chain's CDR3 is CASSPSATYEQYF. DNA of the CDR3: TGTGCCAGCTCACCTAGTGCCACTTACGAGCAGTACTTC. The chain combines TRBV18 with TRBJ2-7, with no clear D. The germline V gene has CDR1 KGHSH and CDR2 LQKENI. The CDR3 sequence is 13 residues long. Trimming stripped 3 bases from V and 4 bases from J, with 10 bases between.

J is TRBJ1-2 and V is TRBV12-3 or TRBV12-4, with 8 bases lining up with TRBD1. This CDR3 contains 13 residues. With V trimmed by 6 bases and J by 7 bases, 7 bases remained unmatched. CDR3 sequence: CASSAGGYSGYTF. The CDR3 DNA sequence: TGTGCCAGCAGCGCAGGGGGCTATTCTGGCTACACCTTC.

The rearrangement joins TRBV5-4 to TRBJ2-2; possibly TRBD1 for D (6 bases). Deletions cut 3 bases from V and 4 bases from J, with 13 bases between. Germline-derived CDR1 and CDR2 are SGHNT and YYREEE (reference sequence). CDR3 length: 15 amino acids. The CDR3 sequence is CASSSKVQGTGELFF. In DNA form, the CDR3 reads TGTGCCAGCAGCTCAAAGGTACAGGGCACCGGGGAGCTGTTTTTT.

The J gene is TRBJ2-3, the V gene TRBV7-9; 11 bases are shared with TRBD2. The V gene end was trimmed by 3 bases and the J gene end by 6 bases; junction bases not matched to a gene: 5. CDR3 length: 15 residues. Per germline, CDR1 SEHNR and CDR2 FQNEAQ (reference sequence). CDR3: CASSFRLAGTDTQYF. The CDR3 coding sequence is TGTGCCAGCAGCTTCCGACTAGCGGGGACGGATACGCAGTATTTT.

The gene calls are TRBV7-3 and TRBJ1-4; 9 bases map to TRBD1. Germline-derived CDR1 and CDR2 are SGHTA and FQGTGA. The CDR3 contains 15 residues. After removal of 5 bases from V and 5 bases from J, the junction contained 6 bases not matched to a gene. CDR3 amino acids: CASSPTGGSNEKLFF. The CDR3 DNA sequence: TGTGCCAGCAGCCCTACAGGGGGCAGCAATGAAAAACTGTTTTTT.